This TCR beta chain was obtained from a study of T cell responses to AZD1222 COVID-19 vaccine. Study-level findings and limits: The donor cohort was predominantly white British with a female majority, and clonal diversity may have been underestimated. No day 14 peak samples; only post-peak repertoires were characterized. Baseline antibody screening turned up just six seropositive AZD1222 recipients.

Turning to this clone: The target antigen is unknown.

This CDR3 is 15 amino acids long. Germline CDR1 reads WSHSY; CDR2 reads SAAADI. V lost 8 bases, J lost 1 base, and 18 bases lay in between. Clones were read by immunoSEQ multiplex PCR, and TCRdb kept only the in-frame ones, dropping some. Here the sample spans about 84,000 clones, approximately 85% being singletons. The clonotype comes from an adult who received the AZD1222 COVID-19 vaccine. The chain carries TRBV10-2 and TRBJ2-7; TRBD1 or TRBD2 may be the D gene (7 bases each). The sequencing here drew on peripheral blood, taken 28 days after the second AZD1222 dose. The DNA of the CDR3 is TGCGCCAGCCGATGGGGGGGGGACAGTTCCTACGAGCAGTACTTC. Its translation is CASRWGGDSSYEQYF.